This record covers a single T cell receptor beta chain. The antigen remains undetermined. TCRdb's table, derived via immunoSEQ multiplex PCR, lists solely in-frame clones and lacks some. This table holds more than 2 million clones, roughly 95% found once. Between the trimmed V and J ends, which lost 4 bases and 2 bases, there was a span of 14 bases. Germline CDR1 is SEHNR and CDR2 is FQNEAQ (reference sequence). The CDR3 runs 15 residues. This specimen comes from a study of shared clonotypes between healthy human individuals. Study findings and constraints: Across subsets, estimated richness was generally greater for naive than for memory populations.

Positive CCR7 selection of CD45RO-negative cells yielded the naive CD8 cells, and terminally differentiated effector memory CD45RA+ cells were excluded. Material for sequencing was naive CD8+ T cells from PBMCs. The TCR sequence derives from a man between 18 and 35 years old in good health. Some clones in this sample may be carry-over from other donors' samples. The chain has TRBV7-9 and TRBJ2-5; no clear D. The CDR3 protein is CASSSRATPQETQYF. The CDR3 DNA follows: TGTGCCAGCAGCTCTAGGGCGACACCTCAAGAGACCCAGTACTTC. The full variable domain, completed using reference TRBV7-9 and TRBJ2-5, is DTGVSQNPRHKITKRGQNVTFRCDPISEHNRLYWYRQTLGQGPEFLTYFQNEAQLEKSRLLSDRFSAERPKGSFSTLEIQRTEQGDSAMYLCASSSRATPQETQYFGPGTRLLVL.